The 25 T cell receptor beta chains below all came from one sample that was sequenced in a study of T cells in localized non-small cell lung cancer (dated by TCRdb to the early 2020s). Library method: the immunoSEQ multiplex PCR assay. Here the immuneACCESS table is served through TCRdb, limited to in-frame sequences with V and J called. Missing clones are a known gap in these copies; in checked studies unresolved V genes cover under half, and the rest lacks a known reason. Within this sample are about 24,000 clones, with around 88% of them counted one time only. The top ten clones comprise approximately 5% of the sample. Material: peripheral blood, obtained before any cancer treatment. Receptor source: a male donor at least 60 years old with stage II squamous cell lung carcinoma.

The table lists this clone with a few counts. The gene calls are TRBV5-4 and TRBJ2-3; TRBD2 agrees at 8 bases. V lost 0 bases, J lost 5 bases, and 5 bases stayed unmatched. This CDR3 is 15 amino acids long. CDR1 SGHNT and CDR2 YYREEE come from the germline V gene (reference sequence). DNA of the CDR3: TGTGCCAGCAGCTTGGGCGGGGGGAAAGTAGATACGCAGTATTTT. Encoded protein: CASSLGGGKVDTQYF.

V is TRBV7-9 and J is TRBJ2-5, with D perhaps TRBD1 (6 bases). CDR1 and CDR2 (germline): SEHNR, FQNEAQ (reference sequence). The CDR3 consists of 15 residues. Trimming took off 4 bases at V and 4 bases at J, with 16 bases between the two ends. The CDR3 coding sequence is TGTGCCAGCAGCTCCTTAATGGGGGCTGGAGAGACCCAGTACTTC. Protein: CASSSLMGAGETQYF.

J is TRBJ1-1 and V is TRBV20-1; D is undetermined. The CDR3 is 11 amino acids. Trimming cost V 6 bases and J 6 bases, with 11 bases left between them. Germline values: CDR1 DFQATT, CDR2 SNEGSKA (reference sequence). The CDR3 loop is CSAQDWPEAFF. The CDR3 region has the DNA TGCAGTGCCCAGGACTGGCCTGAAGCTTTCTTT.

The V and J genes are TRBV19 and TRBJ1-2; 9 bases are shared with TRBD1. With V trimmed by 7 bases and J by 4 bases, 10 bases remained unmatched. The CDR3 is 15 amino acids. Germline V gene lookup returns CDR1 LNHDA and CDR2 SQIVND (reference sequence). The CDR3 reads CASTKGTGRSYGYTF. The CDR3 DNA follows: TGTGCCAGTACCAAAGGGACAGGGCGGAGCTATGGCTACACCTTC.

In this sample, this clone turned up a few times. The chain couples TRBV4-3 to TRBJ1-5, with D perhaps matching TRBD1 (5 bases). V dropped 0 bases and J dropped 5 bases, with 14 bases sitting between them. Germline V gene data show CDR1 as LGHNA and CDR2 as YSLEER. CDR3 length: 16 residues. CDR3 protein: CASSQDVGQGYQPQHF. In DNA, the CDR3 is TGCGCCAGCAGCCAAGATGTCGGGCAGGGATATCAGCCCCAGCATTTT.

The V call is TRBV28, the J call TRBJ1-4; no firm D call. V lost 3 bases and J 5 bases, leaving 13 bases between the germline ends. This CDR3 region has 15 residues. The germline V gene encodes CDR1 MDHEN and CDR2 SYDVKM. CDR3 loop: CASSFSWGGNEKLFF. The CDR3 DNA is TGTGCCAGCAGTTTCAGCTGGGGAGGGAATGAAAAACTGTTTTTT.

This clone showed up just once. The chain has TRBV28 and TRBJ1-4; D is undetermined. The CDR3 is 15 amino acids. Trimming took 6 bases from V and 5 from J, leaving 16 bases between them. Germline V gene sequence: CDR1 MDHEN, CDR2 SYDVKM. CDR3 nucleotide sequence: TGTGCCAGCAGCCTGAGGGCCGGTCAAAATGAAAAACTGTTTTTT. This sequence encodes CASSLRAGQNEKLFF. Filled out from reference TRBV28 and TRBJ1-4, the complete variable domain reads DVKVTQSSRYLVKRTGEKVFLECVQDMDHENMFWYRQDPGLGLRLIYFSYDVKMKEKGDIPEGYSVSREKKERFSLILESASTNQTSMYLCASSLRAGQNEKLFFGSGTQLSVL.

The genes are TRBV5-6 and TRBJ2-2, with 9 bases lining up with TRBD1. With V trimmed by 3 bases and J by 5 bases, 5 bases remained unmatched. Germline V gives CDR1 SGHDT, CDR2 YYEEEE. This CDR3 comprises 15 residues. CDR3 sequence reads: CASSYAGTGTGELFF. In DNA form, the CDR3 reads TGTGCCAGCAGCTACGCCGGGACAGGGACCGGGGAGCTGTTTTTT.

The rearrangement uses TRBV6-1 and TRBJ2-7; possibly TRBD1 or TRBD2 for D (6 bases each). The CDR3 contains 15 residues. Trimming left V 7 bases short and J 5 bases short, with 21 bases between. The germline V gene has CDR1 MNHNS and CDR2 SASEGT. CDR3 sequence: CASTPKGGSSHEQYF. For the CDR3, the DNA is TGTGCCAGCACCCCAAAGGGGGGCAGTTCCCACGAGCAGTACTTC.

V is TRBV28 and J is TRBJ2-3; 7 bases align to TRBD2. The CDR3 extends over 16 amino acids. Germline CDR1 is MDHEN and CDR2 is SYDVKM. Trimming cost V 3 bases and J 0 bases; bases outside gene matches: 6. The CDR3 sequence is CASSFFSSGSTDTQYF. The CDR3 DNA reads TGTGCCAGCAGTTTCTTTAGTAGCGGGAGCACAGATACGCAGTATTTT.

The chain couples TRBV27 to TRBJ2-7; no reliable D call. The CDR3 runs to 14 residues. The ends were cut back, 3 bases at V and 2 bases at J, with 11 bases in the middle. Germline V gene lookup returns CDR1 MNHEY and CDR2 SMNVEV (reference sequence). The CDR3 DNA sequence: TGTGCCAGCAGTTTTTCTCAGGATGCCTACGAGCAGTACTTC. As protein: CASSFSQDAYEQYF.

V and J are TRBV2 and TRBJ2-3, with 7 nucleotides matching TRBD1. Trimming removed 5 bases from V and 4 bases from J; junction bases left unmatched: 6. CDR3 length: 14 residues. Per the germline V gene, CDR1 is SNHLY and CDR2 is FYNNEI. CDR3 DNA: TGTGCCAGCAGTCAGAGACAGGGCCCAGATACGCAGTATTTT. Amino acid sequence: CASSQRQGPDTQYF.

The V call is TRBV2, the J call TRBJ2-5; D assignment may be TRBD1 or TRBD2 (5 bases each). CDR1 is SNHLY, CDR2 FYNNEI, per germline. Deletions cut 3 bases from V and 6 bases from J, with 17 bases between. The CDR3 totals 15 residues. The CDR3, as DNA: TGTGCCAGCAGTGAGTCCTCGGGGACCGCGAAGACCCAGTACTTC. It translates to CASSESSGTAKTQYF. Using reference TRBV2 and TRBJ2-5 for the parts outside the CDR3, the full variable domain is EPEVTQTPSHQVTQMGQEVILRCVPISNHLYFYWYRQILGQKVEFLVSFYNNEISEKSEIFDDQFSVERPDGSNFTLKIRSTKLEDSAMYFCASSESSGTAKTQYFGPGTRLLVL.

This chain uses TRBV30 with TRBJ1-3, with D uncertain. The CDR3 sequence is 12 residues long. The ends were cut back, 2 bases at V and 5 bases at J, with 7 bases in the middle. CDR1 and CDR2 from the germline V gene are GTSNPN and SVGIG (reference sequence). The CDR3 loop reads CAWSPSRNTIYF. In DNA, the CDR3 is TGTGCCTGGAGTCCCTCGCGAAACACCATATATTTT.

This CDR3 is CASSLATGAGREAFF. The CDR3 coding sequence is TGTGCCAGCAGCTTAGCGACAGGGGCCGGACGAGAAGCTTTCTTT. V and J are TRBV7-6 and TRBJ1-1; TRBD1 aligns across 8 bases. Trimming cost V 0 bases and J 8 bases; bases outside gene matches: 8. The CDR3 spans 15 residues. Germline-derived CDR1 and CDR2 are SGHVS and FNYEAQ.

This clone has just one count. This chain connects TRBV9 to TRBJ2-1, with 8 bases fitting TRBD2. Germline V gene lookup returns CDR1 SGDLS and CDR2 YYNGEE. The junction had 23 bases not matched to a gene; V was cut back by 2 bases and J by 10 bases. The CDR3 spans 19 residues. In DNA, the CDR3 is TGTGCCAGCAGCGTCGGTTTGGTCGGACTAGCCGGGCGGGTAGGGGAGCAGTTCTTC. Protein: CASSVGLVGLAGRVGEQFF. The complete variable domain, with remaining parts taken from reference TRBV9 and TRBJ2-1, reads DSGVTQTPKHLITATGQRVTLRCSPRSGDLSVYWYQQSLDQGLQFLIQYYNGEERAKGNILERFSAQQFPDLHSELNLSSLELGDSALYFCASSVGLVGLAGRVGEQFFGPGTRLTVL.

The CDR3 DNA reads as TGTGCCAGCAGCCTACCGGCCGGGACAGGGAACGAGCAGTACTTC. Protein product: CASSLPAGTGNEQYF. The V gene is TRBV7-9, the J gene TRBJ2-7; 9 nucleotides agree with TRBD1. V lost 5 bases and J lost 5; bases outside the gene matches: 10. The CDR3 has 15 amino acids. Looked up from germline, CDR1 is SEHNR and CDR2 is FQNEAQ (reference sequence). Supplemented by reference TRBV7-9 and TRBJ2-7, the full variable domain reads DTGVSQNPRHKITKRGQNVTFRCDPISEHNRLYWYRQTLGQGPEFLTYFQNEAQLEKSRLLSDRFSAERPKGSFSTLEIQRTEQGDSAMYLCASSLPAGTGNEQYFGPGTRLTVT.

The chain employs TRBV4-1 and TRBJ1-3; D possibly corresponds to TRBD1 (5 bases). The ends were cut back, 0 bases at V and 2 bases at J, with 17 bases in the middle. The CDR3 covers 18 residues. Germline-derived CDR1 and CDR2 are MGHRA and YSYEKL. CDR3 sequence: CASSQDPRPGGPGNTIYF. The CDR3 DNA is TGCGCCAGCAGCCAAGACCCTCGGCCCGGGGGACCTGGAAACACCATATATTTT.

V is TRBV19 and J is TRBJ2-1; D is perhaps TRBD1 (6 bases). Between the trimmed V and J ends, which lost 5 bases and 4 bases, there was a span of 15 bases. Germline-derived CDR1 and CDR2 are LNHDA and SQIVND (reference sequence). The CDR3 runs to 15 residues. CDR3 nucleotides: TGTGCCAGTAGTGGGGGCACCTCTTCTTACAATGAGCAGTTCTTC. It codes for CASSGGTSSYNEQFF.

This chain connects TRBV14 to TRBJ1-1; TRBD1 agrees at 9 bases. Germline trimming cut 4 bases from V and 1 base from J; bases unmatched to any gene: 4. The V gene's germline CDR1 is SGHDN and CDR2 FVKESK. The CDR3 has 15 amino acids. The CDR3 protein is CASSPGTGWNTEAFF. As DNA, the CDR3 is TGTGCCAGCAGCCCAGGGACAGGGTGGAACACTGAAGCTTTCTTT.

The genes are TRBV7-9 and TRBJ2-7; D might be TRBD1 (6 bases). V was cut by 5 bases and J by 5 bases, with 16 bases left in between. This CDR3 region has 14 residues. The germline V gene has CDR1 SEHNR and CDR2 FQNEAQ (reference sequence). As DNA, the CDR3 is TGTGCCAGCAGCCCTATCACAGGGCCCCACGAGCAGTACTTC. Its translation: CASSPITGPHEQYF.

The DNA for the CDR3 is TGTGCCAGCAGCTTTGGTCCGGGCCGGGACACCGGGGAGCTGTTTTTT. This translates into CASSFGPGRDTGELFF. V and J are TRBV11-3 and TRBJ2-2, with D hard to call. The CDR3 sequence is 16 residues long. V was shortened by 3 bases and J by 3 bases, with 14 bases between the two germline ends. From germline, CDR1 is SGHNT and CDR2 YENEEA. Based on the CDR3 plus reference TRBV11-3 and TRBJ2-2, the full variable domain is EAGVVQSPRYKIIEKKQPVAFWCNPISGHNTLYWYLQNLGQGPELLIRYENEEAVDDSQLPKDRFSAERLKGVDSTLKIQPAELGDSAVYLCASSFGPGRDTGELFFGEGSRLTVL.

The chain recombines TRBV4-2 with TRBJ2-2; D call uncertain. This CDR3 contains 16 residues. The germline V gene encodes CDR1 LGHNA and CDR2 YNFKEQ. With 1 base removed from V and 6 bases from J, the gap between germline ends came to 15 bases. The CDR3: CASSQVISSGSGELFF. As DNA, the CDR3 is TGTGCCAGCAGCCAAGTTATTAGCAGTGGCTCCGGGGAGCTGTTTTTT.

The J gene is TRBJ1-1, the V gene TRBV7-2; 8 bases map to TRBD1. CDR3 size: 13 residues. CDR1 SGHTA and CDR2 FQGNSA come from the germline V gene. The J segment lost 8 bases and the V segment lost 1 base, leaving 3 bases of the junction unmatched. CDR3 in DNA: TGTGCCAGCAGCTTAGTACAGGGGGGGGAAGCTTTCTTT. As protein: CASSLVQGGEAFF.

The genes are TRBV4-2 and TRBJ2-5, with D possibly being TRBD1 or TRBD2 (5 bases each). V gave up 0 bases and J gave up 5 bases, with 10 bases separating them. The CDR3 consists of 14 residues. Germline V gene sequence: CDR1 LGHNA, CDR2 YNFKEQ. This CDR3 reads CASSQETGRETQYF. For the CDR3, the DNA is TGTGCCAGCAGCCAAGAAACGGGACGGGAGACCCAGTACTTC.